This T cell receptor beta chain was found in a study of radiotherapy plus CTLA-4 blockade in lung cancer. Study information: An objective response was seen in about 18% of patients, and disease control in 25% to 40%.

Comments on this clone: Its matching antigen is unknown.

The protocol was immunoSEQ multiplex PCR, while the TCRdb copy is restricted to in-frame clones and leaves out a portion. The sample yields 50,000 or so clones, 70% to 90% seen once. Broader study findings: Following radiotherapy plus ipilimumab, tumor-derived TCR clones expanded in the blood.

This CDR3 is 16 amino acids long. The germline CDR1 and CDR2 sequences are SGHTA and FQGNSA. After removal of 6 bases from V and 3 bases from J, the junction contained 11 bases not matched to a gene. This rearrangement joins TRBV7-2 to TRBJ2-1; 7 bases line up with TRBD2. Source: peripheral blood, taken from a patient treated with radiotherapy plus ipilimumab. This sequence originates from a human donor with non-small cell lung cancer whose response to radiotherapy plus ipilimumab could not be evaluated. CDR3 region: CASRDERGGVYNEQFF. CDR3 bases: TGTGCCAGCAGGGATGAGCGGGGCGGAGTCTACAATGAGCAGTTCTTC.